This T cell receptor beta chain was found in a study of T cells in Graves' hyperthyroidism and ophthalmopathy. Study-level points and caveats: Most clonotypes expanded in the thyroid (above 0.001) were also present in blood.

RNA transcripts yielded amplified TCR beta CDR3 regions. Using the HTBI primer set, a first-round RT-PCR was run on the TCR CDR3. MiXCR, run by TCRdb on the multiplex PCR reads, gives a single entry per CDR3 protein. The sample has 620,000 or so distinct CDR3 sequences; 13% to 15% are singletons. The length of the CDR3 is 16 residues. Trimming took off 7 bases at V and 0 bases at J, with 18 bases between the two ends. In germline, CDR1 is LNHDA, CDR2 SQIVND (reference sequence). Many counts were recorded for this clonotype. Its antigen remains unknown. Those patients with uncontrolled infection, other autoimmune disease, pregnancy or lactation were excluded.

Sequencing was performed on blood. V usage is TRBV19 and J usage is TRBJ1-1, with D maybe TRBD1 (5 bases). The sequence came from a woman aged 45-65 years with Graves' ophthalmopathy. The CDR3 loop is CASMGMGGRLNTEAFF. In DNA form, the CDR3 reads TGTGCCAGTATGGGGATGGGGGGACGGCTGAACACTGAAGCTTTCTTT. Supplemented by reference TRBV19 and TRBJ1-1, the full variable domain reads DGGITQSPKYLFRKEGQNVTLSCEQNLNHDAMYWYRQDPGQGLRLIYYSQIVNDFQKGDIAEGYSVSREKKESFPLTVTSAQKNPTAFYLCASMGMGGRLNTEAFFGQGTRLTVV.